Following are 28 T cell receptor beta chains from one sample sequenced in a study of cytomegalovirus exposure and HLA in healthy donors. TCRdb's table, derived via immunoSEQ multiplex PCR, lists solely in-frame clones and lacks some. The sample holds about 150,000 clones, roughly 87% seen once. Material for sequencing was PBMCs. The receptors here all came from a man aged 18 to 29 in good health and CMV-seropositive.

The chain links TRBV18 to TRBJ1-5; D is unresolved. The V end was cut by 3 bases, the J end by 7 bases, with 7 bases between. CDR1 is KGHSH, CDR2 LQKENI, per germline. The CDR3 totals 12 residues. The CDR3 nucleotides are TGTGCCAGCTCACCTGGCCCCCAGCCCCAGCATTTT. Protein product: CASSPGPQPQHF.

The V gene is TRBV6-1, the J gene TRBJ1-4; no firm D call. Trimming took 6 bases from V and 0 from J, leaving 8 bases between them. The CDR3 length is 14 residues. CDR1 and CDR2 (germline): MNHNS, SASEGT. CDR3 protein: CASSTYATNEKLFF. CDR3 nucleotides: TGTGCCAGCAGCACATACGCAACTAATGAAAAACTGTTTTTT.

The rearrangement uses TRBV25-1 and TRBJ1-2; no reliable D call. CDR1 and CDR2 from the germline V gene are MGHDK and SYGVNS. Trimming removed 3 bases at V and 6 bases at J, with 14 bases between. The CDR3 loop spans 14 amino acids. CDR3 sequence (DNA): TGTGCCAGCAGTGAGGAGGGCGGATGGGATGGCTACACCTTC. Its translation: CASSEEGGWDGYTF.

This clone appeared once. The chain joins TRBV28 to TRBJ1-2; 8 positions match TRBD1. Germline assignment: CDR1 MDHEN and CDR2 SYDVKM. The ends lost 6 bases at V and 2 bases at J; junction bases unmatched: 11. CDR3 length: 16 amino acids. The CDR3 DNA follows: TGTGCCAGCAGATTGTCCGGGACAGGTACGAACTATGGCTACACCTTC. It translates to CASRLSGTGTNYGYTF.

V is TRBV5-4 and J is TRBJ1-1, with a possible D match to TRBD1 (5 bases). This CDR3 region has 13 residues. Per germline, CDR1 SGHNT and CDR2 YYREEE (reference sequence). Trimming left V 6 bases short and J 6 bases short, with 15 bases between. The DNA of the CDR3 is TGTGCCAGCACCCTCCCGGGGGGGGCTGAAGCTTTCTTT. Translating it yields CASTLPGGAEAFF. Full variable domain (missing parts from reference TRBV5-4 and TRBJ1-1): ETGVTQSPTHLIKTRGQQVTLRCSSQSGHNTVSWYQQALGQGPQFIFQYYREEENGRGNFPPRFSGLQFPNYSSELNVNALELDDSALYLCASTLPGGAEAFFGQGTRLTVV.

The chain is built from TRBV9 and TRBJ2-3, with 7 bases fitting TRBD2. Losses at the gene ends were 0 bases for V and 3 bases for J; bases not matched to a gene: 7. This CDR3 comprises 16 residues. The germline V gene has CDR1 SGDLS and CDR2 YYNGEE. CDR3 residues: CASSVVVSGGTDTQYF. The CDR3 DNA follows: TGTGCCAGCAGCGTAGTGGTATCGGGGGGAACAGATACGCAGTATTTT.

This chain joins TRBV30 and TRBJ2-1; TRBD2 agrees at 8 bases. CDR3 size: 16 residues. Trimming cost V 6 bases and J 8 bases; bases outside gene matches: 18. Germline loops: CDR1 GTSNPN, CDR2 SVGIG (reference sequence). The CDR3 loop is CACPRGGGPLPDEQFF. For the CDR3, the DNA is TGTGCCTGTCCTCGGGGCGGGGGGCCCCTACCCGATGAGCAGTTCTTC. Looking up the rest from reference TRBV30 and TRBJ2-1 gives the full variable domain: SQTIHQWPATLVQPVGSPLSLECTVEGTSNPNLYWYRQAAGRGLQLLFYSVGIGQISSEVPQNLSASRPQDRQFILSSKKLLLSDSGFYLCACPRGGGPLPDEQFFGPGTRLTVL.

The rearrangement links TRBV30 to TRBJ1-3, with D possibly matching TRBD1 (6 bases). Germline values: CDR1 GTSNPN, CDR2 SVGIG (reference sequence). V was shortened by 2 bases and J by 7 bases, with 18 bases between the two germline ends. This CDR3 region has 15 residues. CDR3 in amino acids: CAWSFSRTARNTIYF. CDR3 nucleotides: TGTGCCTGGAGTTTTAGCCGGACAGCCAGGAACACCATATATTTT.

The V call is TRBV19, the J call TRBJ1-5; no definite D call. Per germline, CDR1 LNHDA and CDR2 SQIVND (reference sequence). This CDR3 contains 18 residues. V was shortened by 4 bases and J by 0 bases, with 19 bases between the two germline ends. CDR3 coding DNA: TGTGCCAGTAGTACGACCCAAAGGACGGGGATTAGCAATCAGCCCCAGCATTTT. Translated: CASSTTQRTGISNQPQHF.

The rearrangement joins TRBV5-8 to TRBJ2-2; TRBD1 matches 8 bases. J gave up 7 bases and V 0 bases, and 5 bases lay outside the gene matches. Per germline, CDR1 SGHTS and CDR2 YDEGEE. This CDR3 has 15 residues. The CDR3 is CASSLGQGISGELFF. The CDR3 DNA reads TGTGCCAGCAGCTTGGGACAGGGGATTAGCGGGGAGCTGTTTTTT.

Concerning this clone itself: One end of the junction varies from germline; a read error may be responsible. This chain connects TRBV25-1 to TRBJ2-1; perhaps TRBD1 as D (6 bases). CDR1 is MGHDK, CDR2 SYGVNS, per germline. This CDR3 is 11 amino acids long. DNA of the CDR3: TGCGCCTCTGGACAGTACAATGAGCAGTTCTTC. This translates into CASGQYNEQFF.

The V and J genes are TRBV2 and TRBJ2-5; maybe TRBD1 (7 bases). V dropped 6 bases and J dropped 7 bases, with 18 bases sitting between them. The CDR3 is made up of 14 amino acids. Germline-derived CDR1 and CDR2 are SNHLY and FYNNEI. CDR3 sequence (DNA): TGTGCCAGCAGATCAGCGAGGGGGCGGGGGACCCAGTACTTC. Translated, it gives CASRSARGRGTQYF.

The chain is built from TRBV2 and TRBJ1-1; no definite D call. Germline assignment: CDR1 SNHLY and CDR2 FYNNEI. The CDR3 is 12 amino acids. Trimming removed 4 bases at V and 5 bases at J, with 8 bases between. The CDR3 nucleotides read TGTGCCAGCAGTGGTAGCCCAACTGAAGCTTTCTTT. Translating it yields CASSGSPTEAFF.

This chain's CDR3 is CASSVRAGVGKLFF. In nucleotides, the CDR3 is TGTGCCAGCAGCGTAAGGGCAGGGGTAGGAAAACTGTTTTTT. The chain is built from TRBV9 and TRBJ1-4; D is possibly TRBD1 (6 bases). This CDR3 has 14 amino acids. Trimming pared 1 base from V and 10 bases from J, leaving 14 bases between. Germline V gives CDR1 SGDLS, CDR2 YYNGEE.

The V and J genes are TRBV6-1 and TRBJ1-3; D remains unclear. This CDR3 region has 13 residues. The ends were cut back, 7 bases at V and 4 bases at J, with 11 bases in the middle. CDR1 MNHNS and CDR2 SASEGT come from the germline V gene. DNA of the CDR3: TGTGCCAGCAACCGGGTAGCGGGAAACACCATATATTTT. Protein product: CASNRVAGNTIYF.

The chain uses TRBV28 and TRBJ1-4; 8 positions match TRBD1. This CDR3 has 15 amino acids. From germline, CDR1 is MDHEN and CDR2 SYDVKM. V dropped 4 bases and J dropped 9; count of bases not matched to a gene: 10. CDR3 nucleotides: TGTGCCAGCAGTTCCCCTTCGACAGGGGAGAAAAAACTGTTTTTT. Encoded protein: CASSSPSTGEKKLFF.

Written as DNA, the CDR3 is TGTGCCTGGGACCTGAGTCAGACAGGCGAGCAGTACTTC. Protein: CAWDLSQTGEQYF. V usage is TRBV30 and J usage is TRBJ2-7; possible D gene TRBD1, 6 bases. Germline lookup yields CDR1 GTSNPN and CDR2 SVGIG (reference sequence). V lost 5 bases and J 6 bases, leaving 17 bases between the germline ends. The CDR3 extends over 13 amino acids.

The chain uses TRBV15 and TRBJ2-7; 7 bases map to TRBD2. CDR3 length equals 14 residues. The J segment lost 3 bases and the V segment lost 1 base, leaving 3 bases of the junction unmatched. Per germline, CDR1 LNHNV and CDR2 YYDKDF (reference sequence). CDR3 sequence (DNA): TGTGCCACCAGCAGAGGCGGGAGTGTCTACGAGCAGTACTTC. Translation: CATSRGGSVYEQYF.

The chain couples TRBV7-2 to TRBJ1-4, with 7 bases that match TRBD1. CDR1 SGHTA and CDR2 FQGNSA come from the germline V gene. The CDR3 spans 15 residues. V shed 1 base, J shed 7 bases, and the junction held 6 bases outside the gene matches. The CDR3 is CASSLVQGKGEKLFF. CDR3 in DNA: TGTGCCAGCAGCTTAGTACAGGGGAAGGGTGAAAAACTGTTTTTT.

The CDR3 protein is CASKEGGLDTDTQYF. CDR3 nucleotides: TGTGCCAGCAAGGAGGGGGGGCTGGACACAGATACGCAGTATTTT. This chain links TRBV6-1 with TRBJ2-3; the D gene is possibly TRBD2 (7 bases). The CDR3 is 15 residues long. Germline V gene data show CDR1 as MNHNS and CDR2 as SASEGT. The V and J ends lost 7 bases and 2 bases respectively, with 16 bases between them.

The chain employs TRBV7-9 and TRBJ2-5; 8 nucleotides align to TRBD1. After removal of 3 bases from V and 5 bases from J, the junction contained 11 bases not matched to a gene. Germline V lookup: CDR1 SEHNR, CDR2 FQNEAQ (reference sequence). The CDR3 is 16 residues long. As DNA, the CDR3 is TGTGCCAGCAGCTTTTCCGGACAGGGCCCCCGGGAGACCCAGTACTTC. The encoded protein is CASSFSGQGPRETQYF.

The chain has TRBV7-9 and TRBJ1-2; the D is unclear. Germline V gene sequence: CDR1 SEHNR, CDR2 FQNEAQ (reference sequence). The V and J ends lost 5 bases and 0 bases respectively, with 10 bases between them. There are 14 residues in the CDR3. CDR3 sequence reads: CASSPEVSNYGYTF. DNA for the CDR3: TGTGCCAGCAGCCCTGAGGTCTCTAACTATGGCTACACCTTC.

The chain uses TRBV7-2 and TRBJ1-5, with 8 positions matching TRBD1. Looked up from germline, CDR1 is SGHTA and CDR2 is FQGNSA. This CDR3 has 15 residues. V shed 5 bases and J 5 bases; nucleotides not matched to a gene: 8. In DNA form, the CDR3 reads TGTGCCAGCAGCCGACAGGGACAGGCAGATCAGCCCCAGCATTTT. Translating gives CASSRQGQADQPQHF.

The J gene is TRBJ2-7, the V gene TRBV7-2; D uncertain. Germline V gene data show CDR1 as SGHTA and CDR2 as FQGNSA. Trimming took 4 bases from V and 2 from J, leaving 12 bases between them. This CDR3 region has 14 residues. CDR3 sequence reads: CASSSYSNTYEQYF. Here the CDR3 DNA reads TGTGCCAGCAGCTCCTACTCCAATACCTACGAGCAGTACTTC.

This chain uses TRBV6-5 with TRBJ2-1, with 9 bases lining up with TRBD1. The CDR3 has 15 residues. Unmatched junction bases numbered 5, after V lost 4 bases and J lost 4 bases. Germline CDR1 reads MNHEY; CDR2 reads SVGAGI. The CDR3 DNA is TGTGCCAGCAGTTCGTCGGACAGGGGTTACAATGAGCAGTTCTTC. Amino acids: CASSSSDRGYNEQFF.

The DNA for the CDR3 is TGTGCCAGCAGCGCGGGACAGATGAGCTCTGGAAACACCATATATTTT. This codes for CASSAGQMSSGNTIYF. This chain joins TRBV9 and TRBJ1-3; 7 bases line up with TRBD1. This CDR3 has 16 amino acids. Germline V gives CDR1 SGDLS, CDR2 YYNGEE. The J segment lost 0 bases and the V segment lost 3 bases, leaving 6 bases of the junction unmatched.

This clone showed up just once. The V call is TRBV25-1, the J call TRBJ2-7; D is possibly TRBD1 (5 bases). The ends were cut back, 4 bases at V and 5 bases at J, with 18 bases in the middle. This CDR3 is 15 amino acids long. In germline, CDR1 is MGHDK, CDR2 SYGVNS. CDR3 nucleotide sequence: TGTGCCAGCAGTGCTACAGGTGTTCTGTTTAACGAGCAGTACTTC. Its translation is CASSATGVLFNEQYF.

This clone was counted a single time. The CDR3 reads CAWRGLDSRNEQFF. In DNA form, the CDR3 reads TGTGCCTGGAGGGGCCTGGACAGTCGAAATGAGCAGTTCTTC. The chain has TRBV30 and TRBJ2-1; D may be TRBD1 (6 bases). This CDR3 region has 14 residues. Germline V CDR1 and CDR2: GTSNPN, SVGIG (reference sequence). Trimming cost V 3 bases and J 7 bases, with 16 bases left between them.